The sample holds a few counts of the clone carrying this T cell receptor (beta chain). The sample originates from a study of blood T cell repertoires in COVID-19. Study context: T cells, B-cell-depleted T cells, or PBMCs supplied cDNA or gDNA.

Across about two dozen US areas, participants ranged in age from roughly 18 to 95 years. Germline V CDR1 and CDR2: WNHNN, SYGVQD (reference sequence). With 5 bases clipped from V and 12 bases from J, the junction kept 7 bases outside the gene matches. The CDR3 loop spans 13 amino acids. Per the original data handling: For nucleated cells, counts were estimated from reference gene primer amplification. The assay was immunoSEQ multiplex PCR, and TCRdb's table has in-frame clones only and misses some. The DNA was the basis for D and trimming; V, J and clone size are from that table. The table shows 470,000 or so clones, with 87% occurring only once.

Sample: PBMCs or T cells enriched from blood (not recorded which). This receptor was identified in a woman in her late teens or twenties with acute COVID-19. This chain links TRBV10-1 with TRBJ1-4, with TRBD1 identical over 9 bases. CDR3 protein: CASSPGTGPELFF. The CDR3 region has the DNA TGCGCCAGCAGTCCCGGGACAGGGCCGGAACTGTTTTTT.